The present T cell receptor beta chain was sequenced within a study of cytomegalovirus exposure and HLA in healthy donors. A single count supports this clone. Deletions cut 1 base from V and 1 base from J, with 17 bases between. CDR1 is SGHRS, CDR2 YFSETQ, per germline. This CDR3 is 17 amino acids long. Amplification used 60 Vbeta primers and 13 Jbeta primers. Original processing notes: Around 9.9 million shared chains were among the roughly 78 million unique TCR beta chains that a later analysis counted. The assay was immunoSEQ multiplex PCR, and TCRdb's table has in-frame clones only and misses some. V and J calls and clone size are as listed in that table; D and trimming were resolved from the DNA. The sample comprises roughly 150,000 clones, approximately 83% of which are singletons, and around 1.4% rests with the top ten.

The sample consisted of PBMCs. This clonotype was obtained from a woman aged 18-29 years in good health and CMV-seronegative. The chain employs TRBV5-1 and TRBJ2-5; perhaps TRBD1 as D (9 bases). The CDR3 reads CASSLKRGTGSQETQYF. The CDR3 bases are TGCGCCAGCAGCTTGAAGCGGGGGACAGGGTCCCAAGAGACCCAGTACTTC.